This note documents a single T cell receptor (beta chain) sequence. Its antigen remains unknown. The germline CDR1 and CDR2 sequences are MNHNY and SVGAGI (reference sequence). The CDR3 has 14 residues. With V trimmed by 5 bases and J by 6 bases, 6 bases remained unmatched. These data belong to a study of cytomegalovirus exposure and HLA in healthy donors. Across the study: A prior study identified 100 million to 130 million unique TCR beta sequences from about 179 million T cells. Study-level findings and limits: Both high specificity and high sensitivity reportedly marked the classifier's diagnosis of cytomegalovirus status.

The study ran its PCR with 60 Vbeta and 13 Jbeta primers. Measured with immunoSEQ multiplex PCR; TCRdb has only the in-frame clones, and not every one. The sample lists under 200,000 clones; around three quarters were seen once. Sequences were obtained from PBMCs. The V and J genes are TRBV6-6 and TRBJ2-1; 8 bases match TRBD2. This TCR was recovered from a man aged 25-45 years in good health and CMV-seronegative. The CDR3: CASSKAGERNEQFF. CDR3 bases: TGTGCCAGCAGTAAAGCGGGAGAACGCAATGAGCAGTTCTTC.